The 10 T cell receptor beta chains in this list originate from one sample, sequenced in a study of T-cell memory formation after mild COVID-19. One entry per CDR3 protein results from TCRdb running MiXCR on the 5' RACE reads. Of around 300,000 distinct CDR3 sequences in the sample, 13% are singletons; the top ten hold 20% to 25%. Sample: PBMCs or a T cell subset sorted from them (not recorded which). These receptors came from a young man who had mild COVID-19 (a few samples of this study predate the infection). Cell type and time point are not known.

The genes are TRBV4-3 and TRBJ1-3; D not resolved. The ends were cut back, 4 bases at V and 8 bases at J, with 15 bases in the middle. This CDR3 comprises 14 residues. The germline V gene has CDR1 LGHNA and CDR2 YSLEER. As DNA, the CDR3 is TGCGCCAGCAGCCCAGACGGGTTCGTCGACACCATATATTTT. Translation: CASSPDGFVDTIYF.

V usage is TRBV12-3 or TRBV12-4 and J usage is TRBJ1-1; D not certain. V was shortened by 2 bases and J by 3 bases, with 10 bases between the two germline ends. CDR3 length: 14 amino acids. This chain's CDR3 is CASSLQSGDTEAFF. CDR3 DNA sequence: TGTGCCAGCAGTTTACAATCTGGGGACACTGAAGCTTTCTTT.

This clonotype was detected many times. The chain combines TRBV7-9 with TRBJ2-1, with D tentatively TRBD2 (5 bases). Trimming stripped 4 bases from V and 9 bases from J, with 10 bases between. Germline CDR1 is SEHNR and CDR2 is FQNEAQ (reference sequence). There are 12 residues in the CDR3. Written as DNA, the CDR3 is TGTGCCAGCAGCTACGACCGGGGTGAGCAGTTCTTC. Translated: CASSYDRGEQFF.

This chain joins TRBV7-9 and TRBJ1-2; no firm D call. This CDR3 is 14 amino acids long. V was clipped by 2 bases and J by 5 bases, with 12 bases between them. Looked up from germline, CDR1 is SEHNR and CDR2 is FQNEAQ (reference sequence). Here the CDR3 reads CASSLSGVEYGYTF. DNA for the CDR3: TGTGCCAGCAGCTTAAGCGGGGTCGAGTATGGCTACACCTTC.

This clonotype was seen a handful of times. V usage is TRBV4-1 and J usage is TRBJ1-5; tentatively, D is TRBD1 (6 bases). V dropped 3 bases and J dropped 4 bases, with 10 bases sitting between them. The germline CDR1 and CDR2 sequences are MGHRA and YSYEKL. The CDR3 is 14 amino acids. In DNA, the CDR3 is TGCGCCAGCAGCCACCCCGGGACAAATCAGCCCCAGCATTTT. It codes for CASSHPGTNQPQHF.

The V gene is TRBV25-1, the J gene TRBJ2-7; TRBD1 agrees at 11 bases. The CDR3 covers 14 residues. Trimming cost V 2 bases and J 3 bases; bases outside gene matches: 0. CDR1 and CDR2 (germline): MGHDK, SYGVNS. The DNA of the CDR3 is TGTGCCAGCAGTGAAGGGACAGGGGGCTACGAGCAGTACTTC. It specifies CASSEGTGGYEQYF.

This clonotype was picked up many times. The chain carries TRBV6-2 or TRBV6-3 and TRBJ2-3; the match to TRBD2 covers 9 bases. With 2 bases clipped from V and 1 base from J, the junction kept 1 base outside the gene matches. This CDR3 has 15 residues. CDR1 and CDR2 from the germline V gene are MNHEY and SVGEGT. This CDR3 reads CASSYRGGGTDTQYF. The CDR3 DNA follows: TGTGCCAGCAGTTACCGCGGGGGGGGCACAGATACGCAGTATTTT.

The chain employs TRBV29-1 and TRBJ2-7; D is perhaps TRBD1 (5 bases). V was shortened by 7 bases and J by 5 bases, with 12 bases between the two germline ends. CDR3 length: 11 amino acids. CDR1 is SQVTM and CDR2 is ANQGSEA in the germline V gene. The CDR3 is CSASRVDEQYF. The CDR3 DNA follows: TGCAGCGCCTCCAGGGTCGACGAGCAGTACTTC.

This clonotype was detected only a few times. The chain carries TRBV10-3 and TRBJ1-1; 7 nucleotides line up with TRBD1. Losses at the gene ends were 2 bases for V and 1 base for J; bases not matched to a gene: 10. From germline, CDR1 is ENHRY and CDR2 SYGVKD. This CDR3 comprises 17 residues. CDR3 protein: CAISETGTVDPNTEAFF. CDR3 in DNA: TGTGCCATCAGTGAGACTGGGACAGTCGATCCGAACACTGAAGCTTTCTTT.

This chain joins TRBV7-2 and TRBJ2-7, with 7 positions matching TRBD2. V lost 2 bases to trimming and J lost 6 bases; unmatched junction nucleotides: 4. Germline V gene data show CDR1 as SGHTA and CDR2 as FQGNSA. The CDR3 has 13 residues. The DNA of the CDR3 is TGTGCCAGCAGCTTACTGACTAGCCCCGAGCAGTACTTC. Translating gives CASSLLTSPEQYF.